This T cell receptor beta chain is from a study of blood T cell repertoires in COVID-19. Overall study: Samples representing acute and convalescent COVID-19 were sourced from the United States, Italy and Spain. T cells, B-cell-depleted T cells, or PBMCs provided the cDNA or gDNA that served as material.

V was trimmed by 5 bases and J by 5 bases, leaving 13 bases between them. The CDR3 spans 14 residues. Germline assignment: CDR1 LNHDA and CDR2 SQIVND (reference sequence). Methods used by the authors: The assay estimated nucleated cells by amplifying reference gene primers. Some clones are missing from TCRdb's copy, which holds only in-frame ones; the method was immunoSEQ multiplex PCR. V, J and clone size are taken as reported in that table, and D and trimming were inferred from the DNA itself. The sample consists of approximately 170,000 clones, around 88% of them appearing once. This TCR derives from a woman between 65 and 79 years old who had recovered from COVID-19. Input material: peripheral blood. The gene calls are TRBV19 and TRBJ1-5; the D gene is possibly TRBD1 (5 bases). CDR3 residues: CASSGSGRDQPQHF. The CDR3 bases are TGTGCCAGTAGTGGATCGGGCAGGGATCAGCCCCAGCATTTT.